Below are 20 T cell receptor beta chains sequenced from a single sample in a study of cytomegalovirus exposure and HLA in healthy donors. The PCR used 60 Vbeta and 13 Jbeta primers. Only in-frame clones appear in the TCRdb table, and some are missing; sequencing was by immunoSEQ multiplex PCR. The sample holds about 270,000 clones; approximately 90% are singletons and the top ten take approximately 4.3%. Sequenced sample: PBMCs. The receptor source for this set is a man in his forties in good health and CMV-seropositive.

This clone was seen a single time. The CDR3 DNA reads as TGCGCCAGCAGCTTGAAGACTAGCGGGAGGGCTGGTTACGAGCAGTACTTC. Its protein product is CASSLKTSGRAGYEQYF. This chain connects TRBV5-1 to TRBJ2-7, with 14 bases identical to TRBD2. CDR1 is SGHRS, CDR2 YFSETQ, per germline. The CDR3 is 17 residues long. V was pared by 1 base and J by 4 bases, with 7 bases of the junction left unmatched.

This clone was observed once. The chain has TRBV7-9 and TRBJ2-7; TRBD1 agrees at 7 bases. This CDR3 has 14 amino acids. The ends lost 3 bases at V and 5 bases at J; junction bases unmatched: 7. Germline lookup yields CDR1 SEHNR and CDR2 FQNEAQ (reference sequence). The CDR3: CASSFVQGKDEQYF. CDR3 DNA sequence: TGTGCCAGCAGCTTTGTACAGGGGAAGGACGAGCAGTACTTC. The variable domain in full, completed from reference TRBV7-9 and TRBJ2-7, reads DTGVSQNPRHKITKRGQNVTFRCDPISEHNRLYWYRQTLGQGPEFLTYFQNEAQLEKSRLLSDRFSAERPKGSFSTLEIQRTEQGDSAMYLCASSFVQGKDEQYFGPGTRLTVT.

The chain carries TRBV20-1 and TRBJ1-4; the D is unclear. The CDR3 is made up of 11 amino acids. V was pared by 5 bases and J by 5 bases, with 6 bases between. Germline CDR1 reads DFQATT; CDR2 reads SNEGSKA (reference sequence). CDR3 in amino acids: CSAPGNEKLFF. CDR3 nucleotides: TGCAGTGCTCCAGGAAATGAAAAACTGTTTTTT.

This chain connects TRBV9 to TRBJ2-5; perhaps TRBD1 as D (6 bases). CDR1 is SGDLS and CDR2 is YYNGEE in the germline V gene. CDR3 size: 16 residues. V gave up 0 bases and J gave up 0 bases, with 12 bases separating them. The CDR3 DNA sequence: TGTGCCAGCAGCGTAGGAGGACAGACGTACCAAGAGACCCAGTACTTC. It is translated as CASSVGGQTYQETQYF.

V and J are TRBV5-4 and TRBJ1-1; possible D gene TRBD1, 6 bases. The length of the CDR3 is 14 residues. Germline CDR1 is SGHNT and CDR2 is YYREEE (reference sequence). V was trimmed by 5 bases and J by 0 bases, leaving 11 bases between them. This CDR3 is CASSNRDMNTEAFF. Here the CDR3 DNA reads TGTGCCAGCAGTAACAGGGATATGAACACTGAAGCTTTCTTT. The entire variable domain, with the rest obtained from reference TRBV5-4 and TRBJ1-1, is as follows: ETGVTQSPTHLIKTRGQQVTLRCSSQSGHNTVSWYQQALGQGPQFIFQYYREEENGRGNFPPRFSGLQFPNYSSELNVNALELDDSALYLCASSNRDMNTEAFFGQGTRLTVV.

The rearrangement uses TRBV4-1 and TRBJ1-1, with unresolved D. Germline-derived CDR1 and CDR2 are MGHRA and YSYEKL. Trimming stripped 3 bases from V and 5 bases from J, with 13 bases between. The CDR3 length is 14 residues. CDR3 bases: TGCGCCAGCAGCCATATACAGAGGGAGACTGAAGCTTTCTTT. This gives the protein CASSHIQRETEAFF.

The J gene is TRBJ2-7, the V gene TRBV6-1; D gene ambiguous. The V end was cut by 3 bases, the J end by 3 bases, with 9 bases between. The CDR3 has 13 residues. Germline V lookup: CDR1 MNHNS, CDR2 SASEGT. This CDR3 is CASSEPEVYEQYF. CDR3 in DNA: TGTGCCAGCAGTGAGCCAGAAGTCTACGAGCAGTACTTC.

The rearrangement links TRBV19 to TRBJ2-7; a possible D gene is TRBD1 (5 bases). Germline V gene sequence: CDR1 LNHDA, CDR2 SQIVND (reference sequence). This CDR3 comprises 13 residues. Trimming took 4 bases from V and 0 from J, leaving 7 bases between them. The CDR3 loop reads CASSTTVSYEQYF. The DNA of the CDR3 is TGTGCCAGTAGTACGACAGTCTCCTACGAGCAGTACTTC.

This clone showed up just a few times. V gene TRBV4-1 combines with J gene TRBJ2-3, with 7 bases fitting TRBD1. The CDR3 loop spans 16 amino acids. J gave up 5 bases and V 0 bases, and 8 bases lay outside the gene matches. Germline V gene sequence: CDR1 MGHRA, CDR2 YSYEKL. The CDR3 protein is CASSQDRYRGQDTQYF. The CDR3 region has the DNA TGCGCCAGCAGCCAAGATCGGTATAGGGGGCAAGATACGCAGTATTTT.

V gene TRBV29-1 combines with J gene TRBJ2-5; 7 positions match TRBD1. CDR1 SQVTM and CDR2 ANQGSEA come from the germline V gene. The CDR3 runs 14 residues. After removal of 3 bases from V and 5 bases from J, the junction contained 9 bases not matched to a gene. Here the CDR3 DNA reads TGCAGCGTTGACCCCTGGCAGGGGGTCGAGACCCAGTACTTC. Translating it yields CSVDPWQGVETQYF. Full variable domain (outside the CDR3, taken from reference TRBV29-1 and TRBJ2-5): SAVISQKPSRDICQRGTSLTIQCQVDSQVTMMFWYRQQPGQSLTLIATANQGSEATYESGFVIDKFPISRPNLTFSTLTVSNMSPEDSSIYLCSVDPWQGVETQYFGPGTRLLVL.

The chain uses TRBV28 and TRBJ2-7; a weak D match, TRBD2 (6 bases). In germline, CDR1 is MDHEN, CDR2 SYDVKM. V was trimmed by 5 bases and J by 2 bases, leaving 28 bases between them. CDR3 length equals 19 residues. CDR3 residues: CASSPLWREITNTPYEQYF. CDR3 DNA: TGTGCCAGCAGTCCCTTATGGCGGGAAATCACTAATACCCCCTACGAGCAGTACTTC.

The sample holds a few counts of this clone. Additional DNA sequences in this sample encode the identical CDR3. J is TRBJ2-7 and V is TRBV6-5; no definite D call. This CDR3 spans 12 amino acids. The ends were cut back, 2 bases at V and 5 bases at J, with 7 bases in the middle. Germline V CDR1 and CDR2: MNHEY, SVGAGI. The CDR3 DNA reads as TGTGCCAGCAGTTACAGTCAGGACGAGCAGTACTTC. Translated: CASSYSQDEQYF.

V gene TRBV2 combines with J gene TRBJ1-5; no clear D gene. The CDR3 contains 14 residues. The germline V gene has CDR1 SNHLY and CDR2 FYNNEI. The germline V and J ends were trimmed by 5 bases and 4 bases, with 12 bases remaining between them. The CDR3 nucleotides read TGTGCCAGCAGTTCCAGGACGGGGAATCAGCCCCAGCATTTT. Translated: CASSSRTGNQPQHF.

The V gene is TRBV27, the J gene TRBJ2-1; 13 nucleotides agree with TRBD2. V lost 5 bases to trimming and J lost 5 bases; unmatched junction nucleotides: 6. In germline, CDR1 is MNHEY, CDR2 SMNVEV (reference sequence). The CDR3 runs 16 residues. The CDR3 DNA follows: TGTGCCAGCAGTCCATGGACTAGCGGGAGCAACAATGAGCAGTTCTTC. It is translated as CASSPWTSGSNNEQFF.

The chain joins TRBV19 to TRBJ2-2; D is possibly TRBD2 (6 bases). With 8 bases removed from V and 4 bases from J, the gap between germline ends came to 8 bases. Germline V lookup: CDR1 LNHDA, CDR2 SQIVND (reference sequence). CDR3 length: 12 residues. The CDR3 DNA sequence: TGTGCCAGTTGGGACTTCACCGGGGAGCTGTTTTTT. Residues: CASWDFTGELFF.

The rearrangement uses TRBV27 and TRBJ1-4, with TRBD1 identical over 7 bases. Unmatched junction bases numbered 5, after V lost 4 bases and J lost 3 bases. This CDR3 contains 15 residues. CDR1 is MNHEY and CDR2 is SMNVEV in the germline V gene (reference sequence). The CDR3 is CASSSNRGANEKLFF. CDR3 sequence (DNA): TGTGCCAGCAGTTCAAACAGGGGAGCTAATGAAAAACTGTTTTTT.

Comments on this clone: The germline gene is not matched at one end of the junction; a read error may be the cause. The V gene is TRBV7-7, the J gene TRBJ1-1; possible D gene TRBD1, 6 bases. Germline V gene lookup returns CDR1 SSHAT and CDR2 FNYEAQ (reference sequence). The CDR3 length is 14 residues. This CDR3 is CASSPGVSSTEAFF. The CDR3 region has the DNA TGTGCTAGCAGTCCAGGGGTTTCTTCCACTGAAGCTTTCTTT. Full variable domain (missing parts from reference TRBV7-7 and TRBJ1-1): GAGVSQSPRYKVTKRGQDVTLRCDPISSHATLYWYQQALGQGPEFLTYFNYEAQPDKSGLPSDRFSAERPEGSISTLTIQRTEQRDSAMYRCASSPGVSSTEAFFGQGTRLTVV.

The count of this clone is one. The rearrangement joins TRBV5-1 to TRBJ2-1; TRBD2 aligns across 11 bases. This CDR3 has 15 residues. V shed 1 base, J shed 8 bases, and the junction held 5 bases outside the gene matches. Germline V gene lookup returns CDR1 SGHRS and CDR2 YFSETQ. The CDR3 nucleotides read TGCGCCAGCAGCTTGACTAGCGGGAGTAGGCATGAGCAGTTCTTC. The encoded protein is CASSLTSGSRHEQFF.

The chain couples TRBV19 to TRBJ1-1, with 12 bases identical to TRBD1. The V and J ends lost 8 bases and 1 base, in that order; junction bases with no gene match: 11. The germline V gene encodes CDR1 LNHDA and CDR2 SQIVND (reference sequence). The CDR3 runs to 17 residues. As DNA, the CDR3 is TGTGCCAGTCTTTCAGATCGGGGACAGGGGGCGAACACTGAAGCTTTCTTT. Its translation: CASLSDRGQGANTEAFF. The entire variable domain, with the rest obtained from reference TRBV19 and TRBJ1-1, is as follows: DGGITQSPKYLFRKEGQNVTLSCEQNLNHDAMYWYRQDPGQGLRLIYYSQIVNDFQKGDIAEGYSVSREKKESFPLTVTSAQKNPTAFYLCASLSDRGQGANTEAFFGQGTRLTVV.

The CDR3 nucleotides read TGTGCCAGCAGCTTAATGGGACTAGCGGGAGGGTACGAGCAGTACTTC. This gives the protein CASSLMGLAGGYEQYF. This chain uses TRBV7-3 with TRBJ2-7; 16 nucleotides match TRBD2. The V gene end was trimmed by 1 base and the J gene end by 4 bases; junction bases not matched to a gene: 1. The germline V gene has CDR1 SGHTA and CDR2 FQGTGA. The CDR3 consists of 16 residues.